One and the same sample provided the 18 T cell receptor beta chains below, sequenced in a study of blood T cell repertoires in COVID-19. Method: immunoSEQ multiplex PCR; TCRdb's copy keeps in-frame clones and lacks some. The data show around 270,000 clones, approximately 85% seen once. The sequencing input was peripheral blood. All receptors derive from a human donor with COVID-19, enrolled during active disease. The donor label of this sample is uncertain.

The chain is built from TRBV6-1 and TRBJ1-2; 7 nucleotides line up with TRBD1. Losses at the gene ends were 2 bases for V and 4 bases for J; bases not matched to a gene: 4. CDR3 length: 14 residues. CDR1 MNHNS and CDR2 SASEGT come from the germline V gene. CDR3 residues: CASSENRGGYGYTF. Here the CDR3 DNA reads TGTGCCAGCAGTGAAAACAGGGGAGGCTATGGCTACACCTTC.

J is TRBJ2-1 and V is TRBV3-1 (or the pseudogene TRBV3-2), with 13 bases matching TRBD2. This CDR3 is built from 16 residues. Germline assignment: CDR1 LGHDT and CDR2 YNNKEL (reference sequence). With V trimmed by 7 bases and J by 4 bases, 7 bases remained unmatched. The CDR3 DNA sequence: TGTGCCAGCACCCGGATGGGACTAGCGGGGTACAATGAGCAGTTCTTC. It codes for CASTRMGLAGYNEQFF.

The CDR3 spells CASSFRDSGYTF. The CDR3 bases are TGTGCCAGCAGCTTCCGGGACAGTGGCTACACCTTC. The chain carries TRBV11-2 and TRBJ1-2; 7 nucleotides line up with TRBD1. The CDR3 totals 12 residues. The germline V gene encodes CDR1 SGHAT and CDR2 FQNNGV. With V trimmed by 3 bases and J by 7 bases, 2 bases remained unmatched.

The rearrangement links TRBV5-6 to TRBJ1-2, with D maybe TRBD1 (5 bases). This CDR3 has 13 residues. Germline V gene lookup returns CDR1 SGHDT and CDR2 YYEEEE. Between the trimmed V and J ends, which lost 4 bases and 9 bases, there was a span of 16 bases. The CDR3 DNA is TGTGCCAGCAGCCTGGGGAGGGGAGTGAGCTACACCTTC. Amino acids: CASSLGRGVSYTF.

The CDR3: CASSAYSSGNTIYF. DNA for the CDR3: TGTGCCAGCAGCGCTTATAGCTCTGGAAACACCATATATTTT. The chain links TRBV9 to TRBJ1-3, with D uncertain. This CDR3 spans 14 amino acids. Trimming took 3 bases from V and 0 from J, leaving 7 bases between them. Germline loops: CDR1 SGDLS, CDR2 YYNGEE. The full variable domain, in which reference TRBV9 and TRBJ1-3 provide the parts outside the CDR3, is DSGVTQTPKHLITATGQRVTLRCSPRSGDLSVYWYQQSLDQGLQFLIQYYNGEERAKGNILERFSAQQFPDLHSELNLSSLELGDSALYFCASSAYSSGNTIYFGEGSWLTVV.

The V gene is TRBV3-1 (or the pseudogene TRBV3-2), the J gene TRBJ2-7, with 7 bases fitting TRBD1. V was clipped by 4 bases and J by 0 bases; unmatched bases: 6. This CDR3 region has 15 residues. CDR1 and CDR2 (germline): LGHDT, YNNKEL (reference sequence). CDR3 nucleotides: TGTGCCAGCAGCCCGGGACAGTGGAGCTCCTACGAGCAGTACTTC. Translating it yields CASSPGQWSSYEQYF.

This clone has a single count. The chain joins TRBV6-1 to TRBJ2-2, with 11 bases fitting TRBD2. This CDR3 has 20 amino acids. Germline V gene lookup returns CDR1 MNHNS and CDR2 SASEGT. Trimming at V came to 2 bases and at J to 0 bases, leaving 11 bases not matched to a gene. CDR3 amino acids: CASSETFNLAGGSNTGELFF. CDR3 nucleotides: TGTGCCAGCAGTGAAACCTTCAATCTAGCGGGAGGCTCGAACACCGGGGAGCTGTTTTTT.

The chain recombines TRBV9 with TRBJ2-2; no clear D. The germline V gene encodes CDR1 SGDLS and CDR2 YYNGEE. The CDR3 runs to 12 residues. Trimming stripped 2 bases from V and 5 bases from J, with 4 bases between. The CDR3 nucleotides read TGTGCCAGCAGCGTCCGGACCGGGGAGCTGTTTTTT. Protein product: CASSVRTGELFF.

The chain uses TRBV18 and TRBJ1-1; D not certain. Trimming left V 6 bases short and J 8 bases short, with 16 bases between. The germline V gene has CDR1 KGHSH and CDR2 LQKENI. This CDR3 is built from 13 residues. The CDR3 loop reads CASSQIRGEEAFF. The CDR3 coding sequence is TGTGCCAGCTCCCAAATTCGGGGAGAGGAAGCTTTCTTT. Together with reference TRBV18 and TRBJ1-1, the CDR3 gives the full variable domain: NAGVMQNPRHLVRRRGQEARLRCSPMKGHSHVYWYRQLPEEGLKFMVYLQKENIIDESGMPKERFSAEFPKEGPSILRIQQVVRGDSAAYFCASSQIRGEEAFFGQGTRLTVV.

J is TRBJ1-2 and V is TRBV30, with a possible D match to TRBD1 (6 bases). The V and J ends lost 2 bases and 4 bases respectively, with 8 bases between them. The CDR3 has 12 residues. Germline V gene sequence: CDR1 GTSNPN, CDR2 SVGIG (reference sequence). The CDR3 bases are TGTGCCTGGAGTTTAGGGGGCTATGGCTACACCTTC. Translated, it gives CAWSLGGYGYTF.

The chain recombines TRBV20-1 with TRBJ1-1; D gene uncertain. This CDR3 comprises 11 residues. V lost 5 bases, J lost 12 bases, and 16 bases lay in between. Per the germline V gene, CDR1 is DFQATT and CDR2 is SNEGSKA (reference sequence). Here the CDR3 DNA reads TGCAGTGCTGGCCCGGGAGGTCCCACTTTCTTT. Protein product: CSAGPGGPTFF.

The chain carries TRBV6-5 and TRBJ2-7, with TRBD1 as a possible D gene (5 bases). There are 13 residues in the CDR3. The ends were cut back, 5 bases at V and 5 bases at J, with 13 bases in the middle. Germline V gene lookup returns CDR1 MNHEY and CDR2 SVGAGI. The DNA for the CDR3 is TGTGCCAGCAGTCCCAACAGGTACGACGAGCAGTACTTC. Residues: CASSPNRYDEQYF.

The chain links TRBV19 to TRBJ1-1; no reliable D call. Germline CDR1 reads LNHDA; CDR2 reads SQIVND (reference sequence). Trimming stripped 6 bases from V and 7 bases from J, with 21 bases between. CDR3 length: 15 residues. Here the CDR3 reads CASSPPAGKTLEAFF. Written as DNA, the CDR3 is TGTGCCAGTAGCCCCCCGGCGGGGAAGACGCTTGAAGCTTTCTTT.

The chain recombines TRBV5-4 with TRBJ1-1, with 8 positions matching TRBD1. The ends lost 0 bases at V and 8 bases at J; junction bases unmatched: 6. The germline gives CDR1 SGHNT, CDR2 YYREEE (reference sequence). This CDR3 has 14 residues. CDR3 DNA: TGTGCCAGCAGCTTGGAAGGACAGGGAAGAGAAGCTTTCTTT. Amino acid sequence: CASSLEGQGREAFF.

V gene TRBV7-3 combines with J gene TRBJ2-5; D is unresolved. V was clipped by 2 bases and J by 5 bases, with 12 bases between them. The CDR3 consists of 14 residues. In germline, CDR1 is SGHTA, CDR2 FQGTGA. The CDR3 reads CASSLAPSQETQYF. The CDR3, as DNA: TGTGCCAGCAGCTTAGCCCCGTCCCAGGAGACCCAGTACTTC.

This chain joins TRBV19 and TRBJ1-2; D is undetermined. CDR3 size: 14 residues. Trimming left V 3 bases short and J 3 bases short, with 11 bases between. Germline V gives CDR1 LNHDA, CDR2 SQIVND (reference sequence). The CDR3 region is CASSITNSDYGYTF. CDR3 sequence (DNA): TGTGCCAGTAGTATCACCAACAGTGACTATGGCTACACCTTC.

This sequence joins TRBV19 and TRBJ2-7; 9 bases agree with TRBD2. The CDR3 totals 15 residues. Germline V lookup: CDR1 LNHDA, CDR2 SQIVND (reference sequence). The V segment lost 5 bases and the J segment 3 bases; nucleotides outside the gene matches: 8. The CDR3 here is CASSAPGLANYEQYF. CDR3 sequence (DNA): TGTGCCAGTAGTGCCCCAGGACTAGCGAACTACGAGCAGTACTTC.

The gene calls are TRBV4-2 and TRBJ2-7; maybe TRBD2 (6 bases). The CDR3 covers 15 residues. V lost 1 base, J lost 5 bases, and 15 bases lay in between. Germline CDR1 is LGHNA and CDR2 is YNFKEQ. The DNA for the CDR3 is TGTGCCAGCAGCCAAGGTCTCCGGGAGTCCAACGAGCAGTACTTC. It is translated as CASSQGLRESNEQYF.